Below are 24 T cell receptor beta chains sequenced from a single sample in a study of blood T cell repertoires in COVID-19. Sequencing was performed with immunoSEQ multiplex PCR; in TCRdb, only in-frame clones are kept and a portion is missing. The sample includes approximately 270,000 clones, about nine tenths of them seen just once. Material for sequencing was peripheral blood. These TCRs come from a young woman with COVID-19, enrolled during active disease.

The chain joins TRBV12-5 to TRBJ2-3; 7 nucleotides line up with TRBD2. Unmatched junction bases numbered 1, after V lost 1 base and J lost 0 bases. The CDR3 has 15 amino acids. The germline V gene has CDR1 LGHNT and CDR2 FRNRAP. The CDR3 region has the DNA TGTGCTAGTGGTTTGGGACTAGCTAGCACAGATACGCAGTATTTT. It translates to CASGLGLASTDTQYF.

CDR3 residues: CASSEAGLPYEQYV. CDR3 sequence (DNA): TGTGCCAGCAGTGAAGCGGGACTGCCATACGAGCAGTACGTC. The V call is TRBV2, the J call TRBJ2-7; D possibly corresponds to TRBD2 (6 bases). Trimming removed 0 bases at V and 4 bases at J, with 10 bases between. Germline CDR1 reads SNHLY; CDR2 reads FYNNEI. The CDR3 is 14 residues long.

This sequence joins TRBV19 and TRBJ2-1; unclear D gene. Germline V lookup: CDR1 LNHDA, CDR2 SQIVND (reference sequence). The CDR3 totals 14 residues. V lost 5 bases to trimming and J lost 3 bases, with 11 bases between them. The CDR3 coding sequence is TGTGCCAGTAGTTCGGTTGGCGGCTACAATGAGCAGTTCTTC. Protein: CASSSVGGYNEQFF. Complete variable domain (other parts from reference TRBV19 and TRBJ2-1): DGGITQSPKYLFRKEGQNVTLSCEQNLNHDAMYWYRQDPGQGLRLIYYSQIVNDFQKGDIAEGYSVSREKKESFPLTVTSAQKNPTAFYLCASSSVGGYNEQFFGPGTRLTVL.

The chain employs TRBV7-9 and TRBJ1-2, with D possibly being TRBD1 (5 bases). The CDR3 contains 13 residues. Trimming removed 5 bases at V and 5 bases at J, with 12 bases between. From germline, CDR1 is SEHNR and CDR2 FQNEAQ (reference sequence). DNA for the CDR3: TGTGCCAGCAGCACGACAGAGATTTATGGCTACACCTTC. It specifies CASSTTEIYGYTF. The full variable domain, completed using reference TRBV7-9 and TRBJ1-2, is DTGVSQNPRHKITKRGQNVTFRCDPISEHNRLYWYRQTLGQGPEFLTYFQNEAQLEKSRLLSDRFSAERPKGSFSTLEIQRTEQGDSAMYLCASSTTEIYGYTFGSGTRLTVV.

This clone was recorded only once. The chain couples TRBV3-1 (or the pseudogene TRBV3-2) to TRBJ2-1; TRBD2 agrees at 11 bases. The CDR3 consists of 15 residues. V dropped 2 bases and J dropped 8; count of bases not matched to a gene: 5. CDR1 and CDR2 (germline): LGHDT, YNNKEL (reference sequence). This CDR3 is CASSQPSGGIDEQFF. DNA of the CDR3: TGTGCCAGCAGCCAACCTAGCGGGGGGATCGATGAGCAGTTCTTC.

The chain has TRBV28 and TRBJ1-4; D is unresolved. The CDR3 contains 15 residues. Looked up from germline, CDR1 is MDHEN and CDR2 is SYDVKM. The V end was cut by 7 bases, the J end by 5 bases, with 17 bases between. CDR3 region: CASTLGSGSNEKLFF. CDR3 DNA sequence: TGTGCCAGCACCTTGGGGAGTGGATCGAATGAAAAACTGTTTTTT.

The sample holds many counts of this clone. The chain couples TRBV29-1 to TRBJ2-2; D may be TRBD2 (7 bases). V gave up 7 bases and J gave up 3 bases, with 18 bases separating them. The CDR3 is 15 amino acids. The germline V gene has CDR1 SQVTM and CDR2 ANQGSEA. The CDR3, as DNA: TGCAGCGCCAGGAGAGGGGGGGTAGACACCGGGGAGCTGTTTTTT. Amino acid sequence: CSARRGGVDTGELFF.

V usage is TRBV27 and J usage is TRBJ2-2; 9 bases match TRBD1. V lost 5 bases, J lost 6 bases, and 7 bases stayed unmatched. Germline V gene sequence: CDR1 MNHEY, CDR2 SMNVEV (reference sequence). The CDR3 is made up of 15 amino acids. The CDR3 spells CASSPGQGGAGELFF. The CDR3, as DNA: TGTGCCAGCAGTCCGGGACAGGGAGGAGCCGGGGAGCTGTTTTTT.

The rearrangement links TRBV29-1 to TRBJ2-1, with TRBD1 matching over 9 bases. The CDR3 loop spans 13 amino acids. The J segment lost 6 bases and the V segment lost 6 bases, leaving 6 bases of the junction unmatched. The V gene's germline CDR1 is SQVTM and CDR2 ANQGSEA. CDR3 in DNA: TGCAGCGTCCGCCCGACAGGGGGCAATGAGCAGTTCTTC. Translation: CSVRPTGGNEQFF.

The genes are TRBV6-2 or TRBV6-3 and TRBJ2-7; 10 nucleotides match TRBD1. V shed 2 bases and J 7 bases; nucleotides not matched to a gene: 11. Germline V lookup: CDR1 MNHEY, CDR2 SVGEGT. The CDR3 spans 16 residues. CDR3 loop: CASSYPPGQGLLEQYF. The CDR3 DNA sequence: TGTGCCAGCAGTTACCCTCCGGGACAGGGGCTCCTTGAGCAGTACTTC.

The genes are TRBV29-1 and TRBJ1-2; 8 positions agree with TRBD1. Germline assignment: CDR1 SQVTM and CDR2 ANQGSEA. The junction had 18 bases not matched to a gene; V was cut back by 3 bases and J by 6 bases. This CDR3 has 17 amino acids. The DNA of the CDR3 is TGCAGCGTTGAGTCCTACCCGAAAGGACAGGGAACCCATGGCTACACCTTC. Translating it yields CSVESYPKGQGTHGYTF.

The V and J genes are TRBV2 and TRBJ2-7, with D unresolved. V was cut by 7 bases and J by 0 bases, with 13 bases left in between. The CDR3 is 14 residues long. Per the germline V gene, CDR1 is SNHLY and CDR2 is FYNNEI. The CDR3 protein is CASINGPGSYEQYF. CDR3 bases: TGTGCCAGCATCAACGGCCCAGGCTCCTACGAGCAGTACTTC. The whole variable domain, remainder taken from reference TRBV2 and TRBJ2-7, is EPEVTQTPSHQVTQMGQEVILRCVPISNHLYFYWYRQILGQKVEFLVSFYNNEISEKSEIFDDQFSVERPDGSNFTLKIRSTKLEDSAMYFCASINGPGSYEQYFGPGTRLTVT.

A single count supports this clone. The chain has TRBV21-1 and TRBJ2-7; the table's D gene call, TRBD2, was not cross checked with the DNA. TRBV21-1 is marked as a pseudogene. This CDR3 contains 17 residues. The CDR3 reads CASSKVGASGVSYEQYV. Written as DNA, the CDR3 is TGTGCCAGCAGCAAAGTAGGGGCTAGCGGGGTTTCCTACGAGCAGTACGTC.

The rearrangement uses TRBV28 and TRBJ2-5; tentatively, D is TRBD2 (7 bases). The CDR3 has 18 residues. The V end was cut by 2 bases, the J end by 5 bases, with 24 bases between. Per the germline V gene, CDR1 is MDHEN and CDR2 is SYDVKM. CDR3 in amino acids: CASSLVGGPGSLRETQYF. CDR3 in DNA: TGTGCCAGCAGTTTAGTGGGGGGGCCCGGGAGTCTCCGGGAGACCCAGTACTTC.

V is TRBV6-2 or TRBV6-3 and J is TRBJ1-4; D unclear. The length of the CDR3 is 16 residues. The germline V gene has CDR1 MNHEY and CDR2 SVGEGT. Trimming removed 6 bases from V and 5 bases from J, with 19 bases in between. The CDR3 protein is CASSPAERRPNEKLFF. For the CDR3, the DNA is TGTGCCAGCAGCCCAGCGGAGCGGCGCCCCAATGAAAAACTGTTTTTT.

The chain combines TRBV29-1 with TRBJ2-1; TRBD2 matches at 10 bases. This CDR3 has 14 amino acids. V lost 6 bases and J lost 2; bases outside the gene matches: 4. Germline CDR1 SQVTM, CDR2 ANQGSEA. CDR3 sequence: CSVAGGVAYNEQFF. The CDR3 region has the DNA TGCAGCGTAGCGGGAGGGGTTGCCTACAATGAGCAGTTCTTC.

This clone was counted a single time. V usage is TRBV7-2 and J usage is TRBJ2-3; 9 positions agree with TRBD1. The CDR3 covers 15 residues. V lost 0 bases to trimming and J lost 4 bases; unmatched junction nucleotides: 2. Germline-derived CDR1 and CDR2 are SGHTA and FQGNSA. Written as DNA, the CDR3 is TGTGCCAGCAGCTTAGCGGGACAGGGACCAGATACGCAGTATTTT. It translates to CASSLAGQGPDTQYF.

The rearrangement uses TRBV11-3 and TRBJ2-2; 9 bases agree with TRBD1. CDR3 length equals 16 residues. The germline V gene has CDR1 SGHNT and CDR2 YENEEA. V trimming: 5 bases; J trimming: 1 base; junction bases outside the gene matches: 5. The CDR3, as DNA: TGTGCCAGCAGCCGCCTGGGACAGGGGAACACCGGGGAGCTGTTTTTT. Translation: CASSRLGQGNTGELFF.

This clone was counted between two and nine times. The J gene is TRBJ1-1, the V gene TRBV30, with a possible D match to TRBD1 (5 bases). Trimming shortened V by 8 bases and J by 4 bases, and 14 bases separated the two germline ends. CDR1 is GTSNPN and CDR2 is SVGIG in the germline V gene (reference sequence). This CDR3 is built from 12 residues. The CDR3: CAGRDLGTEAFF. CDR3 sequence (DNA): TGTGCCGGCAGGGATCTGGGCACTGAAGCTTTCTTT.

V usage is TRBV10-3 and J usage is TRBJ1-5; D unresolved. The ends were cut back, 4 bases at V and 7 bases at J, with 14 bases in the middle. Germline CDR1 ENHRY, CDR2 SYGVKD. There are 14 residues in the CDR3. The CDR3 bases are TGTGCCATCAGTGGAGGAGCTGGAATACAGCCCCAGCATTTT. Translation gives CAISGGAGIQPQHF.

The chain joins TRBV5-8 to TRBJ1-1; 10 bases map to TRBD1. This CDR3 is 15 amino acids long. J lost 5 bases, V lost 2 bases, and 6 bases had no gene match. Germline CDR1 SGHTS, CDR2 YDEGEE. CDR3 protein: CASSLRQGAITEAFF. CDR3 bases: TGTGCCAGCAGCTTACGACAGGGGGCGATAACTGAAGCTTTCTTT.

The chain joins TRBV7-8 to TRBJ1-1, with 7 bases matching TRBD1. This CDR3 is built from 13 residues. V dropped 6 bases and J dropped 10; count of bases not matched to a gene: 11. Germline V gene data show CDR1 as SGHVS and CDR2 as FQNEAQ. The CDR3 DNA follows: TGTGCCAGCAGTCAGAACAGGGGAAGGGGAGCTTTCTTT. Its protein is CASSQNRGRGAFF.

The table lists this clone with a count of one. The chain is built from TRBV27 and TRBJ2-7, with 8 bases matching TRBD1. Germline CDR1 and CDR2: MNHEY and SMNVEV (reference sequence). Losses at the gene ends were 6 bases for V and 0 bases for J; bases not matched to a gene: 10. The length of the CDR3 is 16 residues. As DNA, the CDR3 is TGTGCCAGCAGGATTACGACAGGGGTTGGCTCCTACGAGCAGTACTTC. It translates to CASRITTGVGSYEQYF.

This chain links TRBV10-2 with TRBJ2-6; TRBD1 matches 7 bases. The CDR3 is made up of 17 amino acids. Germline V lookup: CDR1 WSHSY, CDR2 SAAADI. V lost 2 bases and J lost 1; bases outside the gene matches: 5. CDR3 nucleotide sequence: TGCGCCAGCAGTGAGGACAGGGCCTTTTCTGGGGCCAACGTCCTGACTTTC. The encoded protein is CASSEDRAFSGANVLTF.